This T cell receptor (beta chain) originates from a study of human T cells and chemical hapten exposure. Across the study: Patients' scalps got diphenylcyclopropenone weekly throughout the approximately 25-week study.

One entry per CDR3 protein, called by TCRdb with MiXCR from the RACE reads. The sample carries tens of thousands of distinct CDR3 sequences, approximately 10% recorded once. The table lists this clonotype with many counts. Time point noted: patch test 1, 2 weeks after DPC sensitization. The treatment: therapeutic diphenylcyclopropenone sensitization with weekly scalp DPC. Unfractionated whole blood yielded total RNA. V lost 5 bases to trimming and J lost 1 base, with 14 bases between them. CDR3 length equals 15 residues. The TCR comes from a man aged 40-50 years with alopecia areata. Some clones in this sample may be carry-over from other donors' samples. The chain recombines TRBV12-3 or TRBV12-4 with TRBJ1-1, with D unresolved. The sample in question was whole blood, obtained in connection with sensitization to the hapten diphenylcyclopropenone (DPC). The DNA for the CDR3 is TGTGCCAGCAGTCCTAGGGTTTTTGGGAACACTGAAGCTTTCTTT. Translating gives CASSPRVFGNTEAFF.